The 12 T cell receptor beta chains below all came from one sample that was sequenced in a study of cytomegalovirus exposure and HLA in healthy donors. Vbeta (60) and Jbeta (13) primers were used in the PCR. Clones were sequenced by immunoSEQ multiplex PCR, and TCRdb holds only the in-frame ones, with some missing. Of about 130,000 clones detected, 50% to 75% appear once; the ten largest clones hold 2.4%. The sequencing input was PBMCs. The receptors here all came from a woman aged 35 to 49 in good health and CMV-seronegative.

V and J are TRBV27 and TRBJ1-6; D may be TRBD1 (5 bases). Trimming left V 4 bases short and J 8 bases short, with 15 bases between. This CDR3 is built from 15 residues. CDR1 and CDR2 (germline): MNHEY, SMNVEV (reference sequence). CDR3 in amino acids: CASSSQGLGDSPLHF. The CDR3 DNA follows: TGTGCCAGCAGTTCCCAGGGCCTGGGTGATTCACCCCTCCACTTT.

Comments on this clone: This same CDR3 is encoded by further DNA sequences in the sample. The chain couples TRBV7-3 to TRBJ1-1; no clear D. Germline assignment: CDR1 SGHTA and CDR2 FQGTGA. The CDR3 contains 13 residues. V shed 2 bases and J shed 1 base, with 5 bases lying between them. The CDR3 region has the DNA TGTGCCAGCAGCTTACTACCGAACACTGAAGCTTTCTTT. Translation: CASSLLPNTEAFF. Based on the CDR3 plus reference TRBV7-3 and TRBJ1-1, the full variable domain is GAGVSQTPSNKVTEKGKYVELRCDPISGHTALYWYRQSLGQGPEFLIYFQGTGAADDSGLPNDRFFAVRPEGSVSTLKIQRTERGDSAVYLCASSLLPNTEAFFGQGTRLTVV.

The rearrangement links TRBV4-3 to TRBJ1-1; D may be TRBD1 (6 bases). The CDR3 spans 14 residues. Between the trimmed V and J ends, which lost 3 bases and 6 bases, there was a span of 14 bases. Germline V CDR1 and CDR2: LGHNA, YSLEER. This CDR3 reads CASSQETGFPEAFF. CDR3 DNA sequence: TGCGCCAGCAGCCAGGAAACAGGGTTTCCTGAAGCTTTCTTT.

The genes are TRBV7-3 and TRBJ1-4; a possible D gene is TRBD1 (6 bases). V was pared by 5 bases and J by 5 bases, with 12 bases between. There are 14 residues in the CDR3. The V gene's germline CDR1 is SGHTA and CDR2 FQGTGA. This CDR3 is CASSRQGPNEKLFF. The CDR3 DNA is TGTGCCAGCAGCCGCCAGGGGCCCAATGAAAAACTGTTTTTT.

This clone was found a few times. J is TRBJ1-2 and V is TRBV4-2, with TRBD1 as a possible D gene (6 bases). Trimming shortened V by 0 bases and J by 7 bases, and 21 bases separated the two germline ends. The CDR3 has 17 amino acids. CDR1 LGHNA and CDR2 YNFKEQ come from the germline V gene. This CDR3 is CASSQDLSFIEGGGYTF. Here the CDR3 DNA reads TGTGCCAGCAGCCAAGATTTGAGCTTCATCGAAGGGGGTGGCTACACCTTC.

The chain links TRBV29-1 to TRBJ2-3; 9 nucleotides match TRBD2. CDR1 and CDR2 from the germline V gene are SQVTM and ANQGSEA. Losses at the gene ends were 4 bases for V and 5 bases for J; bases not matched to a gene: 1. This CDR3 region has 12 residues. The CDR3 reads CSVAAGGDTQYF. The CDR3 DNA reads TGCAGCGTTGCAGCGGGGGGAGATACGCAGTATTTT.

V is TRBV19 and J is TRBJ2-5; D is perhaps TRBD2 (7 bases). The CDR3 is 13 amino acids. V was cut by 4 bases and J by 5 bases, with 11 bases left in between. Germline-derived CDR1 and CDR2 are LNHDA and SQIVND (reference sequence). The CDR3 region has the DNA TGTGCCAGTAGTAGGGGGCGGGAGGAGACCCAGTACTTC. This encodes CASSRGREETQYF.

CDR3 amino acids: CASSPTPSSYNSPLHF. Written as DNA, the CDR3 is TGCGCCAGCAGCCCCACACCAAGCTCCTATAATTCACCCCTCCACTTT. The chain uses TRBV5-1 and TRBJ1-6; D is undetermined. Deletions cut 4 bases from V and 0 bases from J, with 11 bases between. The CDR3 consists of 16 residues. The V gene's germline CDR1 is SGHRS and CDR2 YFSETQ.

This clone has more than one count but fewer than ten. The V and J genes are TRBV9 and TRBJ1-3; D possibly corresponds to TRBD1 (6 bases). The ends were cut back, 2 bases at V and 0 bases at J, with 9 bases in the middle. The CDR3 has 15 residues. The germline V gene encodes CDR1 SGDLS and CDR2 YYNGEE. The CDR3 spells CASSVTGSSGNTIYF. CDR3 coding DNA: TGTGCCAGCAGCGTTACAGGGAGCTCTGGAAACACCATATATTTT.

The chain recombines TRBV9 with TRBJ2-5; possibly TRBD2 for D (6 bases). Trimming left V 0 bases short and J 4 bases short, with 13 bases between. The CDR3 extends over 15 amino acids. Germline CDR1 is SGDLS and CDR2 is YYNGEE. The CDR3 DNA sequence: TGTGCCAGCAGCGTAGGATGGACTACGGGAGAGACCCAGTACTTC. Its protein is CASSVGWTTGETQYF.

The genes are TRBV9 and TRBJ1-3; no reliable D call. This CDR3 contains 16 residues. Deletions cut 0 bases from V and 0 bases from J, with 10 bases between. The germline V gene has CDR1 SGDLS and CDR2 YYNGEE. The CDR3 loop reads CASSVEAGFSGNTIYF. CDR3 nucleotide sequence: TGTGCCAGCAGCGTAGAGGCGGGATTCTCTGGAAACACCATATATTTT.

This CDR3 is CASRLGGLAEETQYF. In DNA form, the CDR3 reads TGTGCAAGTCGCTTAGGGGGGCTAGCGGAAGAGACCCAGTACTTC. The chain combines TRBV12-2 with TRBJ2-5; the D segment call TRBD2 is taken from the table without a DNA check. TRBV12-2 is noted as a pseudogene. The CDR3 contains 15 residues.